What follows are 4 T cell receptor beta chains derived from one specimen sequenced in a study of technical replicates of blood from a handful of donors. Clones were read by immunoSEQ multiplex PCR, and TCRdb kept only the in-frame ones, dropping some. The data hold about 85,000 clones, with around 94% observed a single time. Sequencing input: T cells isolated from PBMCs. The source is a human donor in good health.

In DNA, the CDR3 is TGTGCCAGCAGCCCAGCCGGGACTAGTTACCATGAGCAGTTCTTC. Amino acids: CASSPAGTSYHEQFF. The chain couples TRBV5-4 to TRBJ2-1; 8 positions agree with TRBD2. The J segment lost 8 bases and the V segment lost 4 bases, leaving 11 bases of the junction unmatched. The germline gives CDR1 SGHNT, CDR2 YYREEE (reference sequence). The CDR3 consists of 15 residues.

CDR3 in DNA: TGCGCCAGCAGCCAAGACCTTCTCTCCCCATGGCGGGGGGGGAATGAGCAGTTCTTC. Residues: CASSQDLLSPWRGGNEQFF. V usage is TRBV4-1 and J usage is TRBJ2-1, with 9 bases fitting TRBD2. CDR3 length: 19 residues. In germline, CDR1 is MGHRA, CDR2 YSYEKL. V was clipped by 0 bases and J by 7 bases; unmatched bases: 16.

The chain couples TRBV6-1 to TRBJ1-4; 7 bases match TRBD1. The V gene end was trimmed by 4 bases and the J gene end by 5 bases; junction bases not matched to a gene: 4. There are 14 residues in the CDR3. CDR1 is MNHNS, CDR2 SASEGT, per germline. CDR3 residues: CASSADRANEKLFF. CDR3 sequence (DNA): TGTGCCAGCAGTGCTGACAGGGCCAATGAAAAACTGTTTTTT.

This rearrangement joins TRBV30 to TRBJ2-7, with a tentative D call TRBD1 (6 bases). V was cut by 5 bases and J by 2 bases, with 10 bases left in between. The CDR3 spans 12 residues. Germline V gene lookup returns CDR1 GTSNPN and CDR2 SVGIG (reference sequence). In nucleotides, the CDR3 is TGTGCCTGGGGACAGACCGCCTACGAGCAGTACTTC. It specifies CAWGQTAYEQYF.